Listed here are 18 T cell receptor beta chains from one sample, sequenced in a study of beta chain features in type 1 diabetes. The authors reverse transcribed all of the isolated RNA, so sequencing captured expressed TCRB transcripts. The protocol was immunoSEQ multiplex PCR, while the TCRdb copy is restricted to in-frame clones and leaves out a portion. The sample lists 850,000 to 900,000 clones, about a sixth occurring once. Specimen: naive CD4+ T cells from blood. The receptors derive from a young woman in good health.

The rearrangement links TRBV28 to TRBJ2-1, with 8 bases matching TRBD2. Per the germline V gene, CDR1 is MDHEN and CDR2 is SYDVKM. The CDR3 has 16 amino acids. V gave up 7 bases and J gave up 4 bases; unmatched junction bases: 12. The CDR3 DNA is TGTGCCAGCACCCTCGGGAGGGGCGGGAGTTACAATGAGCAGTTCTTC. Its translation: CASTLGRGGSYNEQFF.

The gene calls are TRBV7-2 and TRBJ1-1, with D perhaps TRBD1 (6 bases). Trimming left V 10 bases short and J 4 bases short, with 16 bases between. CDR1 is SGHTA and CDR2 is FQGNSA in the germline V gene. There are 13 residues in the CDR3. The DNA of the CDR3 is TGTGCCACCAAAACCCGGGACACCACTGAAGCTTTCTTT. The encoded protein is CATKTRDTTEAFF.

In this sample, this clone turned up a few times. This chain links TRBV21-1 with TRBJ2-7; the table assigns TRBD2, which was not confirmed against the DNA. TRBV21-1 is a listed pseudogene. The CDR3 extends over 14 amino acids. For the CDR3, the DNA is TGTGCCAGCAGCAACGCGCGAGTGCGGGTCGAGCAGTACTTC. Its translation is CASSNARVRVEQYF.

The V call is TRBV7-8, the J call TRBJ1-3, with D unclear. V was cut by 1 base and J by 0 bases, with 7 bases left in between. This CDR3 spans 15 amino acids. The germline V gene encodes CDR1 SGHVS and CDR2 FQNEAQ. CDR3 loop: CASSLGRISGNTIYF. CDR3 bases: TGTGCCAGCAGCTTAGGAAGGATCTCTGGAAACACCATATATTTT. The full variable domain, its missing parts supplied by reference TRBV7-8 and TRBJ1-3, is GAGVSQSPRYKVAKRGQDVALRCDPISGHVSLFWYQQALGQGPEFLTYFQNEAQLDKSGLPSDRFFAERPEGSVSTLKIQRTQQEDSAVYLCASSLGRISGNTIYFGEGSWLTVV.

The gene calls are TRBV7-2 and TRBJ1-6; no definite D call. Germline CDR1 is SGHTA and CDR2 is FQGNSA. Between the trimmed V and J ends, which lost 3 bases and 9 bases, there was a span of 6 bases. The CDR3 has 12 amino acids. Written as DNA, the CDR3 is TGTGCCAGCAGCTTCTTAAGTTCACCCCTCCACTTT. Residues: CASSFLSSPLHF.

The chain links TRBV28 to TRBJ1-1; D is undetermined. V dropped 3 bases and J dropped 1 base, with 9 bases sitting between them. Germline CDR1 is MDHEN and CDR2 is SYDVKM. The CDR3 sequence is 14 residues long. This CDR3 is CASSLYPGNTEAFF. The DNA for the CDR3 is TGTGCCAGCAGTTTGTACCCGGGGAACACTGAAGCTTTCTTT.

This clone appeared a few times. The chain's CDR3 is CSVVKGFAVDTEAFF. The CDR3 bases are TGCAGCGTTGTGAAGGGATTTGCGGTAGACACTGAAGCTTTCTTT. The chain carries TRBV29-1 and TRBJ1-1; D not certain. This CDR3 region has 15 residues. In germline, CDR1 is SQVTM, CDR2 ANQGSEA. Between the trimmed V and J ends, which lost 4 bases and 3 bases, there was a span of 18 bases.

CDR3 in amino acids: CASSQDQFPRAYGYTF. The CDR3 nucleotides read TGCGCCAGCAGCCAAGATCAATTTCCGAGGGCCTATGGCTACACCTTC. The chain joins TRBV4-3 to TRBJ1-2; D is uncertain. The CDR3 sequence is 16 residues long. The V gene's germline CDR1 is LGHNA and CDR2 YSLEER. V dropped 0 bases and J dropped 4 bases, with 15 bases sitting between them.

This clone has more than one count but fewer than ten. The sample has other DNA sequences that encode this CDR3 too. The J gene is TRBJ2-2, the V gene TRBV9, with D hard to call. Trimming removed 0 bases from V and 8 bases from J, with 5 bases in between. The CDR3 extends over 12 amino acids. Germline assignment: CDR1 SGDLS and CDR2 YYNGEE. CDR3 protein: CASSVDGGELFF. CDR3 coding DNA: TGTGCCAGCAGCGTAGACGGGGGGGAGCTGTTTTTT.

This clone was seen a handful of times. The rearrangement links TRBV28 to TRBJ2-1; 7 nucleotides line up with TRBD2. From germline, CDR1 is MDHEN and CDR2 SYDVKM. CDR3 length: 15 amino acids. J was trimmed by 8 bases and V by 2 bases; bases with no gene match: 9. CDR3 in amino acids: CASSLEGEGRHEQFF. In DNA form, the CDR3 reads TGTGCCAGCAGTTTAGAAGGGGAGGGTCGACATGAGCAGTTCTTC.

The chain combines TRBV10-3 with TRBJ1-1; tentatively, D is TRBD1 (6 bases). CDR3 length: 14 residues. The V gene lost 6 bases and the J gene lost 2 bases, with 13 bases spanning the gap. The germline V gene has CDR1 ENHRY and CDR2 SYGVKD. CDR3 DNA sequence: TGTGCCATCAGCGCAGGGACAAGCAACACTGAAGCTTTCTTT. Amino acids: CAISAGTSNTEAFF.

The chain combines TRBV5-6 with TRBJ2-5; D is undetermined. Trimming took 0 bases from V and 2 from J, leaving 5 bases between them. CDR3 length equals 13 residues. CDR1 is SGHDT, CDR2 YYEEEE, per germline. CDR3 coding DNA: TGTGCCAGCAGCTTGGTACAGCAAGAGACCCAGTACTTC. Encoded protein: CASSLVQQETQYF. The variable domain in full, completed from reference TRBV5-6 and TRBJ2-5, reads DAGVTQSPTHLIKTRGQQVTLRCSPKSGHDTVSWYQQALGQGPQFIFQYYEEEERQRGNFPDRFSGHQFPNYSSELNVNALLLGDSALYLCASSLVQQETQYFGPGTRLLVL.

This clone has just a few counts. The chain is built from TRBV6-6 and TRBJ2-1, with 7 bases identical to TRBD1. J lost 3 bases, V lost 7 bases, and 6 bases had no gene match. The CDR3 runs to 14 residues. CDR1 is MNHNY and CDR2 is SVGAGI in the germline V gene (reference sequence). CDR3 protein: CASTPRDSYNEQFF. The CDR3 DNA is TGTGCCAGCACCCCACGGGACAGCTACAATGAGCAGTTCTTC.

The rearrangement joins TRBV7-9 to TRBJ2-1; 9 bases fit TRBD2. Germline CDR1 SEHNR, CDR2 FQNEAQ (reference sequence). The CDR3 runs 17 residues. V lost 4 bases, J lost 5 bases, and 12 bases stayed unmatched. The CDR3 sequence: CASSSRTPLAGHNEQFF. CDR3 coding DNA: TGTGCCAGCAGCTCGAGGACCCCCCTAGCGGGGCACAATGAGCAGTTCTTC.

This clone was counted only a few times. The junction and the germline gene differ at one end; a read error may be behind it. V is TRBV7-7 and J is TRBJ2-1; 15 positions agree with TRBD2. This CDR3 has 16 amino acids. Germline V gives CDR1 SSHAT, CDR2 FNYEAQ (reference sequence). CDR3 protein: CASSTGLAGGFNEQFF. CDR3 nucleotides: TGTGCTAGCAGTACGGGACTAGCGGGGGGTTTTAATGAGCAGTTCTTC.

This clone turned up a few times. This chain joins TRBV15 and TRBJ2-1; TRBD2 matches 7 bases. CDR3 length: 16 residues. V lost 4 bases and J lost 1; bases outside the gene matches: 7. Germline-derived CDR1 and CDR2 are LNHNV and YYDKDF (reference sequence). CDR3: CATSTYLADSYNEQFF. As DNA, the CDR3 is TGTGCCACCAGCACCTACCTAGCGGATTCCTACAATGAGCAGTTCTTC.

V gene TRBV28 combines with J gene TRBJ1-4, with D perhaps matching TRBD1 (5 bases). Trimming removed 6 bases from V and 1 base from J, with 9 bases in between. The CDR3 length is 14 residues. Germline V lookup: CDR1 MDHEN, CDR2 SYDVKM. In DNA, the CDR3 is TGTGCCAGCAGCCGGACAAGAACTAATGAAAAACTGTTTTTT. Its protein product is CASSRTRTNEKLFF.

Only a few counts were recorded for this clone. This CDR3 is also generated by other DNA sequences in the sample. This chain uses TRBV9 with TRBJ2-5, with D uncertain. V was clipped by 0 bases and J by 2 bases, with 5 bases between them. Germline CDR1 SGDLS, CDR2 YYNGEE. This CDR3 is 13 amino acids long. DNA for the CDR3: TGTGCCAGCAGCGTAGCCCCGCAAGAGACCCAGTACTTC. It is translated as CASSVAPQETQYF.